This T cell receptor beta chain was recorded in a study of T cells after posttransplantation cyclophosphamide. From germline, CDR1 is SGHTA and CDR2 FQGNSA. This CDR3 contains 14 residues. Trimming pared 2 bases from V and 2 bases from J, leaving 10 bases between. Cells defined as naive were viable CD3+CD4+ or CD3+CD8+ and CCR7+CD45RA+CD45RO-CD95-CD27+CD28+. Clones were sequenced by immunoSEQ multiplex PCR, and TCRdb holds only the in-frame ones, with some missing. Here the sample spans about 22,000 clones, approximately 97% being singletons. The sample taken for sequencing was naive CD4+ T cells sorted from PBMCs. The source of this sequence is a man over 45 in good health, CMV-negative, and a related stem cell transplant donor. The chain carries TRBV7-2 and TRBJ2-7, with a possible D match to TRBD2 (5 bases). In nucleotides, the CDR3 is TGTGCCAGCAGCTTATCTAAGGGAGCCTACGAGCAGTACTTC. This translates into CASSLSKGAYEQYF.